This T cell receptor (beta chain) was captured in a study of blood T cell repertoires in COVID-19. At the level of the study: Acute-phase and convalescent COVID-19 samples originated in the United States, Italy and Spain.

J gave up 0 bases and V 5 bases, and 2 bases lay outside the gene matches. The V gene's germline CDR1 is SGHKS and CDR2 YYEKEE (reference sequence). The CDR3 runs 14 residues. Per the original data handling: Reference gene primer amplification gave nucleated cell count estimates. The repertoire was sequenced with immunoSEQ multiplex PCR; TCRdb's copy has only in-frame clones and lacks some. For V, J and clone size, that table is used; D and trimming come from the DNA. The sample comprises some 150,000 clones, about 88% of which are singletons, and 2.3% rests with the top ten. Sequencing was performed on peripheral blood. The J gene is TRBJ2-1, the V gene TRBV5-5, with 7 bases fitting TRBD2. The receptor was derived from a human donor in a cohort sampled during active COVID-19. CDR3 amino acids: CASRRGFSYNEQFF. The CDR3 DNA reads TGTGCCAGCAGGCGGGGGTTCTCCTACAATGAGCAGTTCTTC.